This TCR beta chain was recorded in a study of CD8 T cell repertoires and HIV-1 epitope variants. Study at large: Tested: three Gag epitope families, Nef HW9 and YT9.

Findings and limits, study-wide: Nine antigen-specific TCR beta clonotypes were found; five to seven seemed cross-reactive to variants.

The method was immunoSEQ multiplex PCR; TCRdb's version includes in-frame clones alone and lacks a portion of them. In the table there are approximately 90,000 clones, around 75% of which are singletons. Notes on this clone: Its target is not known.

CDR3 length: 17 amino acids. Germline CDR1 reads MDHEN; CDR2 reads SYDVKM. V was pared by 1 base and J by 2 bases, with 4 bases of the junction left unmatched. The chain has TRBV28 and TRBJ2-3; 12 bases match TRBD2. The sample comprised uncultured baseline CD8+ T cells from peripheral blood mononuclear cells (PBMCs). The sequence was obtained from a male donor with HIV. CDR3 residues: CASSLFGTSGSTDTQYF. The CDR3 DNA reads TGTGCCAGCAGTTTATTCGGGACTAGCGGGTCCACAGATACGCAGTATTTT.